Reported below is one T cell receptor (beta chain). Its specificity is not known. The entry originates in a study of identical twins. Whole-study findings and limits: Cord blood's abundant beta clonotypes had fewer insertions, unlike memory repertoires.

Germline-derived CDR1 and CDR2 are WSHSY and SAAADI. This CDR3 is 16 amino acids long. The V gene lost 6 bases and the J gene lost 2 bases, with 19 bases spanning the gap. Unique molecular identifiers were present on the cDNA, which also gained a universal primer site by template switching. TCRdb re-called the 5' RACE reads through MiXCR, storing one row per CDR3 protein. The sample yields around 530,000 distinct CDR3 sequences, roughly 15% seen once. These same records also appear under a second study, on yellow fever vaccine responses in identical twins.

Sequencing was carried out using CD4+ T cells sorted from blood. The TCR comes from a woman under 30 in good health. The J gene is TRBJ2-5, the V gene TRBV10-2; no definite D call. CDR3 sequence (DNA): TGCGCCAGCAGAAAAGGAAGCCCGATGCGGCAAGAGACCCAGTACTTC. This encodes CASRKGSPMRQETQYF.